Listed below are T cell receptor beta chains from one sample, sequenced in a study of T-cell memory formation after mild COVID-19. TCRdb re-analysed the 5' RACE reads in MiXCR, keeping a single row per CDR3 protein. The data show about 540,000 distinct CDR3 sequences, about a fifth seen once. Sequenced input: PBMCs or a T cell subset sorted from them (not recorded which). These receptors were collected from an adult woman who had mild COVID-19 (a few samples of this study predate the infection). Cell type and time point are not known. The CDR3 runs from the conserved cysteine through the conserved F or W. Only part of the rows carry a size: once, few, many, or a class if the clone is expanded.

v_gene	j_gene	abundance	CDR3aa
TRBV7-2	TRBJ2-1	.	CASSGTSGGANEQFF
TRBV20-1	TRBJ2-7	.	CSASADSYEQYF
TRBV15	TRBJ2-3	few	CATSGRDSWVDTQYF
TRBV20-1	TRBJ2-7	.	CSATVADYEQYF
TRBV5-1	TRBJ2-7	.	CASSSYPGTATYEQYF
TRBV7-2	TRBJ2-1	.	CASSLGLAQNEQFF
TRBV5-1	TRBJ1-1	once	CASTWVVGAENTEAFF
TRBV5-4	TRBJ2-5	.	CASSPQRGTETQYF
TRBV19	TRBJ2-2	.	CASQRGRSSGELFF
TRBV6-6	TRBJ2-1	.	CASSYSNSGRGNEQFF
TRBV20-1	TRBJ1-1	.	CSAIVPGRDRGGTTEAFF
TRBV7-2	TRBJ2-7	few	CASSWDLPSEQYF
TRBV6-5	TRBJ1-1	.	CASRQLRNTEAFF
TRBV4-1	TRBJ2-1	few	CASSLTSGGHEQFF
TRBV11-2	TRBJ2-7	many	CASRTGYYEQYF
TRBV4-1	TRBJ2-1	few	CASSQGARAYNEQFF
TRBV24-1	TRBJ2-1	.	CATISGDSPYNEQFF
TRBV30	TRBJ2-3	few	CAWSSHSTDTQYF
TRBV27	TRBJ2-7	few	CASRGGLGTGEYEQYF
TRBV4-2	TRBJ2-7	.	CASHDSSSYEQYF
TRBV12-3/TRBV12-4	TRBJ2-5	few	CASSRIGAQETQYF
TRBV7-3	TRBJ2-1	few	CASSSSGTTNEQFF
TRBV5-1	TRBJ1-6	few	CASSLEPSGNSPLHF
TRBV4-1	TRBJ2-5	few	CASSQVPVGGETQYF
TRBV29-1	TRBJ1-2	few	CSVEEGSYGYTF
TRBV7-9	TRBJ1-5	.	CASSLGTLNQPQHF
TRBV13	TRBJ1-5	.	CASGTNNQPQHF
TRBV7-9	TRBJ2-7	.	CASSLEAGETYEQYF
TRBV5-1	TRBJ1-1	many	CASSSGATGFEAFF
TRBV30	TRBJ2-1	.	CAWSPGTIQFF
TRBV5-1	TRBJ1-6	few	CASTLRQGDSPLHF
TRBV7-2	TRBJ2-4	.	CASSLGPNIQYF
TRBV7-8	TRBJ2-7	.	CASSLVFESYEQYF
TRBV7-6	TRBJ2-5	.	CASSPNPLTGWAPGTQYF
TRBV12-3/TRBV12-4	TRBJ1-5	.	CASSFGDRGNQPQHF
TRBV10-3	TRBJ1-2	.	CAISGGTDRNYGYTF
TRBV2	TRBJ2-2	.	CASKTANTGELFF
TRBV12-3/TRBV12-4	TRBJ1-5	.	CASQQVLNQPQHF
TRBV5-1	TRBJ2-2	few	CANSGRVRAGELFF
TRBV9	TRBJ1-3	few	CASSQGTQGNTIYF
TRBV5-1	TRBJ2-7	.	CASSQIETSGDYEQYF
TRBV5-6	TRBJ2-2	many	CASSVGGNVVGELFF
TRBV7-2	TRBJ2-5	few	CASSYRVQETQYF
TRBV29-1	TRBJ2-2	.	CSVSPGTRGGELFF
TRBV7-2	TRBJ2-4	few	CASSPDPRGNIQYF
TRBV7-3	TRBJ2-5	.	CASSVLARETQYF
TRBV5-1	TRBJ2-3	.	CASSFLVLAGFTDTQYF
TRBV12-3/TRBV12-4	TRBJ2-7	.	CASSSGQGKNEQYF
TRBV9	TRBJ2-3	.	CASSIRNTDTQYF
TRBV4-1	TRBJ2-5	many	CASSQRRASGGSTQETQYF
TRBV3-1	TRBJ2-7	few	CASSPPTGGFYEQYF